This entry features one TCR beta chain sequence. What it recognizes is unknown. Assay: immunoSEQ multiplex PCR; the TCRdb copy retains only in-frame clones and omits some. The sample includes 12,000 to 15,000 clones, 69% of them seen just once. The CDR3 spans 15 residues. Germline V gene sequence: CDR1 SGHNT, CDR2 YENEEA. V gave up 5 bases and J gave up 4 bases, with 14 bases separating them. The data originate from a study of memory B cells and T cells in multiple sclerosis. The study, taken as a whole, reports: Compartments had unequal clone-set sizes, affecting shared clonotype counts.

The sample comprised memory (CD45RO+) CD4+ T cells from blood. The receptor was derived from a human donor with multiple sclerosis. The chain joins TRBV11-3 to TRBJ2-2, with D perhaps matching TRBD1 (6 bases). CDR3 in amino acids: CASSLGHSLTGELFF. In nucleotides, the CDR3 is TGTGCCAGCAGCCTGGGACATTCCCTCACCGGGGAGCTGTTTTTT.